These 21 T cell receptor beta chains share one sample of origin, sequenced in a study of early T cells in non-severe SARS-CoV-2 infection. TCRdb passed the 5' RACE reads through MiXCR, listing each CDR3 protein once. The data contain tens of thousands of distinct CDR3 sequences, under 9% of them singletons. The sample in question was whole blood, obtained at baseline. The receptors were gathered from an adult who was a healthcare worker with PCR-confirmed SARS-CoV-2 infection or an uninfected control (not recorded which).

This chain connects TRBV11-2 to TRBJ2-3; unclear D gene. Between the trimmed V and J ends, which lost 2 bases and 3 bases, there was a span of 12 bases. Per germline, CDR1 SGHAT and CDR2 FQNNGV. The CDR3 is made up of 15 amino acids. This CDR3 is CASSLSGLRTDTQYF. The CDR3 region has the DNA TGTGCCAGCAGCTTATCCGGTTTGAGGACAGATACGCAGTATTTT.

The chain joins TRBV12-3 or TRBV12-4 to TRBJ2-2; D is ambiguous. With 5 bases removed from V and 6 bases from J, the gap between germline ends came to 10 bases. The CDR3 loop spans 13 amino acids. In DNA, the CDR3 is TGTGCCAGCAGTCTCCAGACGTCCGGGGAGCTGTTTTTT. Its protein is CASSLQTSGELFF.

Ten or more counts support this clonotype. CDR3 residues: CASSRQARQDRGYNEQFF. CDR3 nucleotides: TGTGCCAGCAGCCGACAGGCACGTCAAGACCGGGGTTACAATGAGCAGTTCTTC. The chain employs TRBV6-5 and TRBJ2-1; D possibly corresponds to TRBD1 (6 bases). V gave up 6 bases and J gave up 4 bases, with 25 bases separating them. CDR3 length equals 18 residues. Per germline, CDR1 MNHEY and CDR2 SVGAGI.

This clonotype was seen ten or more times. The chain has TRBV6-5 and TRBJ2-7; 9 bases line up with TRBD1. Losses at the gene ends were 6 bases for V and 1 base for J; bases not matched to a gene: 4. The CDR3 has 14 residues. Germline CDR1 MNHEY, CDR2 SVGAGI. CDR3 in amino acids: CASSRTGASYEQYF. CDR3 sequence (DNA): TGTGCCAGCAGCCGGACAGGGGCATCCTACGAGCAGTACTTC.

This clonotype was counted many times. The J gene is TRBJ2-7, the V gene TRBV20-1; TRBD1 might be the D (5 bases). Trimming shortened V by 3 bases and J by 2 bases, and 11 bases separated the two germline ends. Germline CDR1 reads DFQATT; CDR2 reads SNEGSKA (reference sequence). The CDR3 sequence is 13 residues long. In nucleotides, the CDR3 is TGCAGTGCTAGGGTCCAGGGTCCCTACGAGCAGTACTTC. It yields the protein CSARVQGPYEQYF.

The chain couples TRBV20-1 to TRBJ1-4; D not certain. The CDR3 totals 15 residues. CDR1 and CDR2 (germline): DFQATT, SNEGSKA (reference sequence). Trimming shortened V by 0 bases and J by 0 bases, and 8 bases separated the two germline ends. CDR3 sequence reads: CSARDPQATNEKLFF. In DNA form, the CDR3 reads TGCAGTGCTAGAGATCCCCAGGCAACTAATGAAAAACTGTTTTTT.

This clonotype was detected a few times. The genes are TRBV20-1 and TRBJ1-2, with D perhaps matching TRBD1 (5 bases). Germline CDR1 and CDR2: DFQATT and SNEGSKA (reference sequence). The CDR3 runs to 13 residues. Trimming removed 1 base at V and 3 bases at J, with 9 bases between. The CDR3 loop is CSARVEGHYGYTF. CDR3 DNA: TGCAGTGCTAGAGTTGAGGGGCACTATGGCTACACCTTC.

The chain is built from TRBV2 and TRBJ1-1; D possibly corresponds to TRBD1 (6 bases). The CDR3 has 12 residues. Trimming shortened V by 6 bases and J by 12 bases, and 17 bases separated the two germline ends. Germline CDR1 SNHLY, CDR2 FYNNEI. Written as DNA, the CDR3 is TGTGCCAGCAGCGGACGGGGACAAGTGACTTTCTTT. Translation: CASSGRGQVTFF.

This clonotype was counted between two and nine times. The V gene is TRBV3-1, the J gene TRBJ1-1, with D uncertain. Germline V gene data show CDR1 as LGHDT and CDR2 as YNNKEL (reference sequence). Trimming cost V 1 base and J 7 bases, with 10 bases left between them. The CDR3 is made up of 13 amino acids. The CDR3 reads CASSQGTLLEAFF. DNA for the CDR3: TGTGCCAGCAGCCAAGGCACCCTACTTGAAGCTTTCTTT.

The rearrangement uses TRBV29-1 and TRBJ1-2; the D is unclear. The CDR3 has 12 amino acids. The germline V gene has CDR1 SQVTM and CDR2 ANQGSEA. The V end was cut by 6 bases, the J end by 7 bases, with 15 bases between. The CDR3 region has the DNA TGCAGCGTGAGGATAGCTTGGGGTGGCTACACCTTC. Translating gives CSVRIAWGGYTF.

V gene TRBV6-1 combines with J gene TRBJ2-7; D gene uncertain. The CDR3 sequence is 14 residues long. Germline values: CDR1 MNHNS, CDR2 SASEGT. Trimming cost V 2 bases and J 5 bases, with 13 bases left between them. The CDR3 coding sequence is TGTGCCAGCAGTGAAAAAGCGAGGAGCCACGAGCAGTACTTC. Amino acids: CASSEKARSHEQYF.

The rearrangement links TRBV6-5 to TRBJ2-1, with 7 bases lining up with TRBD1. The V gene's germline CDR1 is MNHEY and CDR2 SVGAGI. CDR3 length: 15 residues. The ends lost 5 bases at V and 2 bases at J; junction bases unmatched: 6. The CDR3 loop reads CASSTWDSTYNEQFF. In DNA form, the CDR3 reads TGTGCCAGCAGTACCTGGGACAGTACCTACAATGAGCAGTTCTTC.

Ten or more counts support this clonotype. This chain joins TRBV11-3 and TRBJ1-1; possibly TRBD1 for D (6 bases). V lost 5 bases and J 5 bases, leaving 15 bases between the germline ends. Germline V lookup: CDR1 SGHNT, CDR2 YENEEA. The CDR3 runs to 14 residues. The chain's CDR3 is CASSLLVGGTEAFF. For the CDR3, the DNA is TGTGCCAGCAGCCTTTTGGTAGGGGGGACTGAAGCTTTCTTT. Filled out from reference TRBV11-3 and TRBJ1-1, the complete variable domain reads EAGVVQSPRYKIIEKKQPVAFWCNPISGHNTLYWYLQNLGQGPELLIRYENEEAVDDSQLPKDRFSAERLKGVDSTLKIQPAELGDSAVYLCASSLLVGGTEAFFGQGTRLTVV.

There are a few counts of this clonotype. The J gene is TRBJ2-3, the V gene TRBV10-2, with 12 bases aligning to TRBD2. Germline V lookup: CDR1 WSHSY, CDR2 SAAADI. CDR3 length: 20 residues. The trim removed 2 bases at V and 6 bases at J, leaving 18 bases unmatched. The CDR3 region is CASSEPFPGLAGPESDTQYF. CDR3 sequence (DNA): TGCGCCAGCAGTGAGCCTTTTCCGGGACTAGCGGGCCCAGAGTCGGATACGCAGTATTTT.

This clonotype has a handful of counts. The chain uses TRBV7-8 and TRBJ2-2; 10 bases line up with TRBD2. V lost 1 base, J lost 7 bases, and 6 bases stayed unmatched. This CDR3 comprises 16 residues. Germline lookup yields CDR1 SGHVS and CDR2 FQNEAQ. The CDR3 DNA follows: TGTGCCAGCAGCTTAGAAGCGGGGGGGCCTAGCGGGGAGCTGTTTTTT. Its translation is CASSLEAGGPSGELFF.

The V gene is TRBV6-1, the J gene TRBJ2-2; D possibly corresponds to TRBD2 (5 bases). Trimming shortened V by 6 bases and J by 8 bases, and 10 bases separated the two germline ends. The CDR3 has 12 amino acids. Germline V CDR1 and CDR2: MNHNS, SASEGT. The CDR3 DNA is TGTGCCAGCAGGAGCGGTTTAGGGGAGCTGTTTTTT. Translation gives CASRSGLGELFF.

The chain has TRBV7-2 and TRBJ1-2; TRBD1 is a possible D gene (5 bases). Germline V gene data show CDR1 as SGHTA and CDR2 as FQGNSA. CDR3 size: 13 residues. The V and J ends lost 7 bases and 4 bases respectively, with 13 bases between them. CDR3 protein: CASTQQVIYGYTF. DNA of the CDR3: TGTGCCAGCACTCAACAGGTTATCTATGGCTACACCTTC.

This clonotype was found a few times. The genes are TRBV18 and TRBJ2-7; TRBD2 agrees at 7 bases. Germline assignment: CDR1 KGHSH and CDR2 LQKENI. The CDR3 covers 16 residues. V trimming: 1 base; J trimming: 3 bases; junction bases outside the gene matches: 9. Written as DNA, the CDR3 is TGTGCCAGCTCACCACAGGGGAGGGTGACTCTCTACGAGCAGTACTTC. Protein product: CASSPQGRVTLYEQYF.

V usage is TRBV19 and J usage is TRBJ2-1, with D unresolved. V lost 7 bases and J 3 bases, leaving 7 bases between the germline ends. The germline CDR1 and CDR2 sequences are LNHDA and SQIVND (reference sequence). This CDR3 has 12 amino acids. The CDR3 loop is CASTVDYNEQFF. In DNA form, the CDR3 reads TGTGCCAGTACGGTCGACTACAATGAGCAGTTCTTC.

This clonotype turned up a few times. The J gene is TRBJ1-1, the V gene TRBV2, with unresolved D. CDR1 and CDR2 (germline): SNHLY, FYNNEI. This CDR3 region has 15 residues. Trimming removed 5 bases at V and 1 base at J, with 14 bases between. The CDR3 is CASSSTGDRNTEAFF. The DNA for the CDR3 is TGTGCCAGCAGTTCAACCGGGGATCGGAACACTGAAGCTTTCTTT.

This clonotype showed up many times. V is TRBV29-1 and J is TRBJ1-1, with D unclear. V lost 3 bases and J 6 bases, leaving 11 bases between the germline ends. The CDR3 spans 12 residues. CDR1 and CDR2 (germline): SQVTM, ANQGSEA. This CDR3 is CSVDLGIAEAFF. The CDR3 region has the DNA TGCAGCGTTGATCTCGGTATCGCTGAAGCTTTCTTT. The whole variable domain, filled in from reference TRBV29-1 and TRBJ1-1, reads SAVISQKPSRDICQRGTSLTIQCQVDSQVTMMFWYRQQPGQSLTLIATANQGSEATYESGFVIDKFPISRPNLTFSTLTVSNMSPEDSSIYLCSVDLGIAEAFFGQGTRLTVV.